This record covers a single TCR beta chain. The antigen is undetermined. Use of 60 Vbeta and 13 Jbeta primers characterized the PCR. Assay used: immunoSEQ multiplex PCR; TCRdb lists only in-frame clones, some missing. In the table there are approximately 170,000 clones, 80% to 90% of which are singletons. The sample belongs to a study of cytomegalovirus exposure and HLA in healthy donors. Findings and limits, study-wide: Trimming of TCR beta V- and J-genes showed a link, identified in a later analysis, to a missense DCLRE1C variant.

This receptor was obtained from a woman under 30 in good health and CMV-seronegative. The sequenced sample consisted of PBMCs.

CDR3 sequence: CASSTQRGSIQYF. CDR3 coding DNA: TGTGCCAGCAGCACCCAACGGGGATCCATTCAGTACTTC. The J gene is TRBJ2-4, the V gene TRBV9, with D possibly TRBD2 on 5 matching bases. In germline, CDR1 is SGDLS, CDR2 YYNGEE. This CDR3 has 13 amino acids. The V and J ends lost 4 bases and 9 bases respectively, with 14 bases between them.